A single sample gave rise to the 29 T cell receptor beta chains below, sequenced in a study of T cell clonotyping in hematopoietic cell transplantation. Time point indicated: recipient sample about 28 days before transplant, after cytoreduction. Sequencing was performed with immunoSEQ multiplex PCR; in TCRdb, only in-frame clones are kept and a portion is missing. The sample lists about 41,000 clones; 85% were seen once. Sequenced material: peripheral blood mononuclear cells, taken before stem cell transplant. These receptors came from a man in his 60s with acute myeloid leukemia. Some clones in this sample may be carry-over from other donors' samples.

This clone occurred a few times. The genes are TRBV6-1 and TRBJ1-6; 7 bases align to TRBD1. Germline loops: CDR1 MNHNS, CDR2 SASEGT. The trim removed 5 bases at V and 0 bases at J, leaving 1 base unmatched. The CDR3 runs to 15 residues. CDR3 nucleotide sequence: TGTGCCAGCAGTAACAGGGGCTCCTATAATTCACCCCTCCACTTT. It codes for CASSNRGSYNSPLHF.

The rearrangement joins TRBV19 to TRBJ2-5, with 14 bases matching TRBD2. The germline gives CDR1 LNHDA, CDR2 SQIVND (reference sequence). This CDR3 spans 15 amino acids. V shed 1 base and J 5 bases; nucleotides not matched to a gene: 0. CDR3 DNA: TGTGCCAGTAGTATAGGACTAGCGGGGGGGGAGACCCAGTACTTC. It specifies CASSIGLAGGETQYF.

The V gene is TRBV2, the J gene TRBJ1-1; D remains unclear. CDR1 and CDR2 from the germline V gene are SNHLY and FYNNEI. The CDR3 runs 14 residues. V dropped 0 bases and J dropped 2 bases, with 7 bases sitting between them. The CDR3 DNA sequence: TGTGCCAGCAGTGAAGCGCTTCGAAACACTGAAGCTTTCTTT. The encoded protein is CASSEALRNTEAFF.

The chain joins TRBV4-3 to TRBJ1-2; TRBD1 is a possible D gene (5 bases). Trimming left V 6 bases short and J 6 bases short, with 14 bases between. The germline V gene has CDR1 LGHNA and CDR2 YSLEER. There are 13 residues in the CDR3. DNA of the CDR3: TGCGCCAGCAGGCGACGGGGGTTTCATGGCTACACCTTC. This encodes CASRRRGFHGYTF.

The V gene is TRBV9, the J gene TRBJ1-3; D not resolved. The CDR3 runs to 16 residues. V was cut by 2 bases and J by 3 bases, with 15 bases left in between. The V gene's germline CDR1 is SGDLS and CDR2 YYNGEE. CDR3 DNA sequence: TGTGCCAGCAGCGTCTCCCCAGGAGGCGTTGGAAACACCATATATTTT. This sequence encodes CASSVSPGGVGNTIYF.

The rearrangement uses TRBV19 and TRBJ1-3; the D is unclear. Germline V lookup: CDR1 LNHDA, CDR2 SQIVND (reference sequence). The germline V and J ends were trimmed by 7 bases and 0 bases, with 16 bases remaining between them. The CDR3 length is 16 residues. The CDR3 is CASTRGSGYSGNTIYF. CDR3 bases: TGTGCCAGTACCAGAGGGTCCGGCTACTCTGGAAACACCATATATTTT.

The V call is TRBV30, the J call TRBJ1-1; D is unclear. This CDR3 comprises 13 residues. V was clipped by 2 bases and J by 0 bases, with 7 bases between them. CDR1 is GTSNPN, CDR2 SVGIG, per germline (reference sequence). DNA of the CDR3: TGTGCCTGGAGTTCCCCAGTGAACACTGAAGCTTTCTTT. Amino acid sequence: CAWSSPVNTEAFF.

The rearrangement uses TRBV2 and TRBJ1-5; 7 nucleotides align to TRBD1. The CDR3 totals 14 residues. Per the germline V gene, CDR1 is SNHLY and CDR2 is FYNNEI. The J segment lost 9 bases and the V segment lost 8 bases, leaving 13 bases of the junction unmatched. Written as DNA, the CDR3 is TGTGCCAGCGGGTCACAGGGGAAAAAAAGGCCCCAGCATTTT. It is translated as CASGSQGKKRPQHF.

This clone was counted a single time. Here the CDR3 DNA reads TGTGCCAGCTCCCTTGGACTAGGAGAGACCCAGTACTTC. It encodes CASSLGLGETQYF. The genes are TRBV18 and TRBJ2-5, with 7 bases fitting TRBD2. Germline-derived CDR1 and CDR2 are KGHSH and LQKENI. With 6 bases clipped from V and 4 bases from J, the junction kept 5 bases outside the gene matches. The CDR3 runs 13 residues.

The V gene is TRBV15, the J gene TRBJ2-7; TRBD2 might be the D (5 bases). This CDR3 contains 13 residues. CDR1 is LNHNV and CDR2 is YYDKDF in the germline V gene (reference sequence). With 3 bases removed from V and 7 bases from J, the gap between germline ends came to 13 bases. The CDR3 DNA follows: TGTGCCACCAGCAGGGTTCCCTCGGGGGAGCAGTACTTC. It translates to CATSRVPSGEQYF.

The chain employs TRBV28 and TRBJ1-2; TRBD1 agrees at 8 bases. Germline V CDR1 and CDR2: MDHEN, SYDVKM. This CDR3 comprises 12 residues. The V segment lost 9 bases and the J segment 8 bases; nucleotides outside the gene matches: 8. CDR3 coding DNA: TGTGCCAGTTTCCAGGGGGCTAGCGGCTACACCTTC. Amino acids: CASFQGASGYTF.

The V call is TRBV6-6, the J call TRBJ1-2; D remains unclear. Trimming stripped 11 bases from V and 1 base from J, with 20 bases between. The germline V gene has CDR1 MNHNY and CDR2 SVGAGI (reference sequence). The CDR3 totals 15 residues. CDR3 in DNA: TGTGCCGTACTAAAAACGGAGGTTGGTAACTATGGCTACACCTTC. As protein: CAVLKTEVGNYGYTF.

CDR3 amino acids: CASGEQNSPLHF. CDR3 in DNA: TGTGCCAGTGGGGAGCAGAATTCACCCCTCCACTTT. The rearrangement uses TRBV19 and TRBJ1-6; D is ambiguous. The CDR3 contains 12 residues. Germline loops: CDR1 LNHDA, CDR2 SQIVND (reference sequence). V was trimmed by 8 bases and J by 7 bases, leaving 9 bases between them.

This clone turned up a few times. The rearrangement links TRBV11-3 to TRBJ2-3; D remains ambiguous. Germline V gives CDR1 SGHNT, CDR2 YENEEA. The CDR3 has 14 residues. Trimming cost V 5 bases and J 1 base, with 10 bases left between them. The chain's CDR3 is CASSDRTGTDTQYF. CDR3 nucleotides: TGTGCCAGCAGCGATCGGACGGGCACAGATACGCAGTATTTT. Combining the CDR3 with reference TRBV11-3 and TRBJ2-3 gives the whole variable domain EAGVVQSPRYKIIEKKQPVAFWCNPISGHNTLYWYLQNLGQGPELLIRYENEEAVDDSQLPKDRFSAERLKGVDSTLKIQPAELGDSAVYLCASSDRTGTDTQYFGPGTRLTVL.

The V and J genes are TRBV19 and TRBJ2-7; a weak D match, TRBD2 (6 bases). Germline-derived CDR1 and CDR2 are LNHDA and SQIVND (reference sequence). Trimming took 5 bases from V and 2 from J, leaving 10 bases between them. This CDR3 is 13 amino acids long. The CDR3 nucleotides read TGTGCCAGTAGTGTGCGGGGTGCCTACGAGCAGTACTTC. Its translation is CASSVRGAYEQYF.

This sequence joins TRBV7-6 and TRBJ2-2; D perhaps matches TRBD2 (6 bases). CDR3 length equals 15 residues. V lost 0 bases to trimming and J lost 4 bases, with 9 bases between them. Germline CDR1 and CDR2: SGHVS and FNYEAQ. CDR3 sequence (DNA): TGTGCCAGCAGCTTAGCCGGGACTTTCACCGGGGAGCTGTTTTTT. Its translation is CASSLAGTFTGELFF.

This clone occurred a few times. The rearrangement links TRBV19 to TRBJ1-6; no clear D. Between the trimmed V and J ends, which lost 6 bases and 10 bases, there was a span of 13 bases. The CDR3 consists of 13 residues. Germline assignment: CDR1 LNHDA and CDR2 SQIVND (reference sequence). Here the CDR3 reads CASRPDFYSPLHF. Here the CDR3 DNA reads TGTGCCAGTAGGCCTGACTTTTACTCACCCCTCCACTTT.

In the case of this clone: The junction shows a germline mismatch at one end, possibly a read error. This chain uses TRBV19 with TRBJ2-6; D call uncertain. This CDR3 region has 12 residues. Germline assignment: CDR1 LNHDA and CDR2 SQIVND (reference sequence). CDR3 sequence (DNA): TGTGCCAGTAGTGCTGGGACCAACGTCCTGACTTTC. As protein: CASSAGTNVLTF.

This clone has only a few counts. This rearrangement joins TRBV7-3 to TRBJ2-2; D perhaps matches TRBD2 (6 bases). The CDR3 is 15 residues long. The V end lost 5 bases, the J end lost 5 bases, and 15 bases lay between the germline ends. In germline, CDR1 is SGHTA, CDR2 FQGTGA. CDR3 DNA: TGTGCCAGCAGCCATACCGACGGGAGAACCGGGGAGCTGTTTTTT. This gives the protein CASSHTDGRTGELFF.

The V and J genes are TRBV7-8 and TRBJ2-5; D not resolved. Between the trimmed V and J ends, which lost 2 bases and 3 bases, there was a span of 10 bases. The CDR3 loop spans 14 amino acids. CDR1 and CDR2 from the germline V gene are SGHVS and FQNEAQ. This CDR3 reads CASSLTVEKETQYF. The CDR3 DNA reads TGTGCCAGCAGCTTAACCGTCGAGAAAGAGACCCAGTACTTC.

This chain links TRBV6-5 with TRBJ2-7; TRBD2 might be the D (5 bases). This CDR3 has 14 amino acids. Trimming took off 3 bases at V and 7 bases at J, with 16 bases between the two ends. The germline CDR1 and CDR2 sequences are MNHEY and SVGAGI. The chain's CDR3 is CASSYLSGVREQYF. The CDR3, as DNA: TGTGCCAGCAGTTATTTGAGCGGCGTAAGGGAGCAGTACTTC.

V and J are TRBV6-5 and TRBJ1-1; no firm D call. Per germline, CDR1 MNHEY and CDR2 SVGAGI. Trimming pared 6 bases from V and 3 bases from J, leaving 5 bases between. The CDR3 contains 11 residues. The CDR3 is CASRLDTEAFF. The CDR3 nucleotides read TGTGCCAGCAGGCTAGACACTGAAGCTTTCTTT.

This clone came up once. The CDR3 loop is CASSMAGYYGYTF. In nucleotides, the CDR3 is TGTGCCAGTAGTATGGCAGGGTACTATGGCTACACCTTC. V gene TRBV19 combines with J gene TRBJ1-2; a weak D match, TRBD1 (5 bases). Trimming shortened V by 3 bases and J by 3 bases, and 8 bases separated the two germline ends. The V gene's germline CDR1 is LNHDA and CDR2 SQIVND (reference sequence). The CDR3 sequence is 13 residues long.

J is TRBJ2-5 and V is TRBV7-9; the D gene is possibly TRBD1 (5 bases). V was pared by 1 base and J by 4 bases, with 16 bases between. There are 16 residues in the CDR3. The V gene's germline CDR1 is SEHNR and CDR2 FQNEAQ (reference sequence). The CDR3 protein is CASSLEGVARLETQYF. The DNA of the CDR3 is TGTGCCAGCAGCTTAGAAGGGGTCGCCAGGTTAGAGACCCAGTACTTC.

This chain uses TRBV11-3 with TRBJ1-1; D gene ambiguous. The CDR3 extends over 14 amino acids. Trimming shortened V by 2 bases and J by 0 bases, and 7 bases separated the two germline ends. The germline gives CDR1 SGHNT, CDR2 YENEEA. In DNA, the CDR3 is TGTGCCAGCAGCTTACAGAGGATGAACACTGAAGCTTTCTTT. It specifies CASSLQRMNTEAFF.

The gene calls are TRBV7-8 and TRBJ2-1; D is ambiguous. Germline CDR1 SGHVS, CDR2 FQNEAQ. Deletions cut 5 bases from V and 10 bases from J, with 12 bases between. CDR3 length: 12 amino acids. CDR3 amino acids: CASSDVVWEQFF. CDR3 DNA sequence: TGTGCCAGCAGCGACGTTGTGTGGGAGCAGTTCTTC.

This clone was seen only once. This rearrangement joins TRBV5-4 to TRBJ2-7, with D possibly matching TRBD1 (6 bases). V lost 3 bases and J lost 13, with 17 bases in between. This CDR3 spans 12 amino acids. Germline V gives CDR1 SGHNT, CDR2 YYREEE (reference sequence). CDR3 DNA sequence: TGTGCCAGCAGCTACCCGGACAGTTTACAATACTTC. Its protein product is CASSYPDSLQYF.

The chain has TRBV7-6 and TRBJ1-5, with D hard to call. The germline CDR1 and CDR2 sequences are SGHVS and FNYEAQ. The CDR3 loop spans 17 amino acids. V dropped 0 bases and J dropped 0 bases, with 12 bases sitting between them. CDR3 coding DNA: TGTGCCAGCAGCTTAGCCCCATCCATTTATAGCAATCAGCCCCAGCATTTT. Protein sequence: CASSLAPSIYSNQPQHF. The whole variable domain, remainder taken from reference TRBV7-6 and TRBJ1-5, is GAGVSQSPRYKVTKRGQDVALRCDPISGHVSLYWYRQALGQGPEFLTYFNYEAQQDKSGLPNDRFSAERPEGSISTLTIQRTEQRDSAMYRCASSLAPSIYSNQPQHFGDGTRLSIL.

The rearrangement links TRBV5-1 to TRBJ1-2; perhaps TRBD1 as D (5 bases). CDR3 size: 16 residues. Germline values: CDR1 SGHRS, CDR2 YFSETQ. The ends were cut back, 7 bases at V and 2 bases at J, with 21 bases in the middle. CDR3 nucleotides: TGCGCCAGCGGCCATCGAGACAGCCGAGCGAACTATGGCTACACCTTC. Its translation: CASGHRDSRANYGYTF. Supplemented by reference TRBV5-1 and TRBJ1-2, the full variable domain reads KAGVTQTPRYLIKTRGQQVTLSCSPISGHRSVSWYQQTPGQGLQFLFEYFSETQRNKGNFPGRFSGRQFSNSRSEMNVSTLELGDSALYLCASGHRDSRANYGYTFGSGTRLTVV.